The next 2 T cell receptor beta chains were all read from a single sample in a study of blood T cell repertoires in COVID-19. Sequencing used immunoSEQ multiplex PCR; TCRdb keeps in-frame clones, though not all of them. Among about 270,000 clones listed, 80% to 95% were seen once. Sequenced input: PBMCs or T cells enriched from blood (not recorded which). All receptors derive from a man aged 40-55 years who had been exposed to COVID-19.

V is TRBV28 and J is TRBJ1-2; 7 nucleotides match TRBD1. Germline V gives CDR1 MDHEN, CDR2 SYDVKM. This CDR3 has 11 residues. V shed 6 bases, J shed 9 bases, and the junction held 4 bases outside the gene matches. CDR3 in DNA: TGTGCCAGCAGCGTAGGGGGCCGCTACACCTTC. This sequence encodes CASSVGGRYTF.

The chain uses TRBV12-3 or TRBV12-4 and TRBJ1-2; unclear D gene. The CDR3 covers 12 residues. V was shortened by 7 bases and J by 6 bases, with 12 bases between the two germline ends. The CDR3 sequence: CASTVRRDGYTF. In DNA, the CDR3 is TGTGCCAGCACCGTAAGGAGGGATGGCTACACCTTC.